This entry concerns a single T cell receptor (beta chain). The data stem from a study of cytomegalovirus exposure and HLA in healthy donors. The PCR employed 60 Vbeta primers together with 13 Jbeta primers. Sequencing was performed with immunoSEQ multiplex PCR; in TCRdb, only in-frame clones are kept and a portion is missing. The sample includes around 160,000 clones, about 80% of them seen just once. Germline V CDR1 and CDR2: MNHEY, SVGAGI. This CDR3 has 14 residues. V gave up 8 bases and J gave up 11 bases, with 22 bases separating them. Sample: PBMCs. The sequence was collected from a young man in good health and CMV-seropositive. J is TRBJ2-1 and V is TRBV6-5; D is possibly TRBD2 (6 bases). The CDR3 sequence: CASSRDSRTGQQFF. In DNA form, the CDR3 reads TGTGCCAGCTCGAGGGACTCAAGGACGGGTCAGCAGTTCTTC.